This TCR beta chain was recovered during a study of blood T cell repertoires in COVID-19. Individuals aged 18 to 89 years were recruited from approximately 22 US areas. Symptom resolution, clearance, or two negative PCRs marked the recovered donors of Cohort 3. The assay was immunoSEQ multiplex PCR, and TCRdb's table has in-frame clones only and misses some. The table records some 490,000 clones, less than 90% of them present only once. With V trimmed by 9 bases and J by 6 bases, 10 bases remained unmatched. The germline CDR1 and CDR2 sequences are SNHLY and FYNNEI. The CDR3 extends over 15 amino acids.

The TCR originated in a woman aged 55-75 years who had recovered from COVID-19. Input material: PBMCs or T cells enriched from blood (not recorded which). The chain combines TRBV2 with TRBJ1-6, with 8 bases matching TRBD1. As DNA, the CDR3 is TGTGCCAGTGAGGGGCAGGGGGCAGGTAATTCACCCCTCCACTTT. Translation: CASEGQGAGNSPLHF.